A single T cell receptor (beta chain) is shown here with its context. TCR beta sequences were obtained from blood CD8+ and CD4+ T cells. In Susac syndrome patients, recently defined diagnostic criteria for definite or probable disease were met. This entry belongs to a study of CD8 T cells in Susac syndrome. Study as a whole: Within the sequenced Susac syndrome patient group, five or six exhibited active disease and about eight were in remission.

Random hexamers were used to reverse transcribe the RNA input (0.5 to 1 ug). With immunoSEQ multiplex PCR, TCR beta CDR3 was amplified across 54 Vbeta and 13 Jbeta. TCRdb reprocessed the immunoSEQ multiplex PCR reads via MiXCR and lists one record per CDR3 protein. Of 65,000 to 100,000 distinct CDR3 sequences in the sample, roughly 96% were seen once. With 7 bases removed from V and 0 bases from J, the gap between germline ends came to 14 bases. The CDR3 spans 14 residues. Germline CDR1 and CDR2: SGDLS and YYNGEE. Sequenced material: CD8+ T cells from PBMCs. The V and J genes are TRBV9 and TRBJ2-7; D ambiguous. This clonotype originated in a human donor with Susac syndrome. The DNA for the CDR3 is TGTGCCAGCTCCCCCGATGGCGGCTCCTACGAGCAGTACTTC. Translated: CASSPDGGSYEQYF.